The TCR beta chain described here comes from a study of T-cell reconstitution after alpha-beta-depleted transplantation in children. Points from the study as a whole: The origin of high day-60 TCRbeta diversity in some patients lay in surviving recipient T cells and thymic progenitors. T-cell numbers and diversity, one year after transplant, stemmed largely from T cells that were newly produced.

Preparation of the TCRbeta library involved a method that used unique molecular identifiers. TCRdb reprocessed the PCR reads with MiXCR, giving one entry per CDR3 protein. Of under 850,000 distinct CDR3 sequences detected, around 13% appear once; the ten largest clones hold 0.79%. Of note for this clonotype: Its target is not known.

V trimming: 5 bases; J trimming: 7 bases; junction bases outside the gene matches: 10. Germline CDR1 and CDR2: SGHVS and FNYEAQ. The CDR3 loop spans 15 amino acids. The source of this sequence is a girl between 2 and 10 years old with congenital amegakaryocytic thrombocytopenia, due to receive a stem cell transplant. This chain connects TRBV7-6 to TRBJ2-2, with 7 nucleotides matching TRBD1. The material was PBMCs, obtained before TCRalphabeta/CD19-depleted stem cell transplant. CDR3 region: CASSPRQGFSGELFF. CDR3 coding DNA: TGTGCCAGCAGCCCCAGACAGGGTTTTAGCGGGGAGCTGTTTTTT.